This T cell receptor (beta chain) was retrieved from a study of radiation and T cells in renal cell carcinoma. Germline lookup yields CDR1 MNHNY and CDR2 SVGAGI (reference sequence). This CDR3 region has 13 residues. Trimming removed 10 bases at V and 6 bases at J, with 16 bases between. Some clones are missing from TCRdb's copy, which holds only in-frame ones; the method was immunoSEQ multiplex PCR. The sample includes around 140,000 clones, 86% of them seen just once. Time point in this sample: blood 4 weeks post-SBRT, at nephrectomy. Treatment in this sample: 15 Gy SBRT to primary tumor, nephrectomy 4 weeks later.

Sequencing used blood, obtained from a patient whose treatment included radiotherapy and nephrectomy. The clonotype originates from a woman between 45 and 65 years old with renal cell carcinoma. The V and J genes are TRBV6-6 and TRBJ1-5; the D gene is possibly TRBD1 (5 bases). CDR3 loop: CATTRGVGQPQHF. Written as DNA, the CDR3 is TGTGCCACCACCCGGGGGGTTGGTCAGCCCCAGCATTTT.